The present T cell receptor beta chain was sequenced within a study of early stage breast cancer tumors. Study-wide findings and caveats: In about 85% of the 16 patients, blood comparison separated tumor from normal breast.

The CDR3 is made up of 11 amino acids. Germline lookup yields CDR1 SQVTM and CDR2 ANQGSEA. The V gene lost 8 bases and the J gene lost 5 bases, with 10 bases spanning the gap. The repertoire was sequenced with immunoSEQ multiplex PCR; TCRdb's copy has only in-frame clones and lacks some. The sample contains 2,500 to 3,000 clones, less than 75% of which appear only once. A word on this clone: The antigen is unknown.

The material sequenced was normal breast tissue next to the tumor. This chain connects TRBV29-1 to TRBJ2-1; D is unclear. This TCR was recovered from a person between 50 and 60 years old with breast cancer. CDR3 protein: CSSVGDNEQFF. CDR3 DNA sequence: TGCAGCTCAGTAGGAGACAATGAGCAGTTCTTC.